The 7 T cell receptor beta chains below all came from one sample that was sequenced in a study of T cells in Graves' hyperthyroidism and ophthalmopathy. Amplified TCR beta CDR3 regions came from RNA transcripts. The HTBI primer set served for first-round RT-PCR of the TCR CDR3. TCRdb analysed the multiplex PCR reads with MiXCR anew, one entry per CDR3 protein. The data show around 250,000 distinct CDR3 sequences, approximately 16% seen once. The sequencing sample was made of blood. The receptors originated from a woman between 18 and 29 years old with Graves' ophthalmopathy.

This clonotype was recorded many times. The CDR3 DNA follows: TGTGCCAGCAGCCTGGTTTGGGATTCACCCCTCCACTTT. It is translated as CASSLVWDSPLHF. This chain connects TRBV7-2 to TRBJ1-6; D gene unclear. The V end lost 5 bases, the J end lost 8 bases, and 10 bases lay between the germline ends. The CDR3 length is 13 residues. Germline V gene sequence: CDR1 SGHTA, CDR2 FQGNSA. Drawing the rest from reference TRBV7-2 and TRBJ1-6, the complete variable domain is GAGVSQSPSNKVTEKGKDVELRCDPISGHTALYWYRQSLGQGLEFLIYFQGNSAPDKSGLPSDRFSAERTGGSVSTLTIQRTQQEDSAVYLCASSLVWDSPLHFGNGTRLTVT.

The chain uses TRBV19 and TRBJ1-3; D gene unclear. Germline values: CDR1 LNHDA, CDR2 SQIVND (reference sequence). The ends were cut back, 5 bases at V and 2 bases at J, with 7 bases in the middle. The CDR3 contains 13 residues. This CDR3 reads CASSPRAGNTIYF. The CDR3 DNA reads TGTGCCAGTAGTCCGAGGGCTGGAAACACCATATATTTT.

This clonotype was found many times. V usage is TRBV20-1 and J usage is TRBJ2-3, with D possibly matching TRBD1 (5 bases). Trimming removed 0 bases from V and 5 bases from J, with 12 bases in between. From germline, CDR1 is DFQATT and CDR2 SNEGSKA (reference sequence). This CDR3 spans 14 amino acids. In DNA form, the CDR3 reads TGCAGTGCTAGAGATAGGACACCCAAAGATACGCAGTATTTT. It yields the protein CSARDRTPKDTQYF.

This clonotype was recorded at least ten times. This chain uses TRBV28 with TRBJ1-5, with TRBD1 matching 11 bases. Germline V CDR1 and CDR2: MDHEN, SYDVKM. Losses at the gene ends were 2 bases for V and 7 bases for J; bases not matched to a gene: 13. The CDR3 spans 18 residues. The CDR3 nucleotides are TGTGCCAGCAGTTTAGTGACCGGGACAGGGGGAAGTCGGCAGCCCCAGCATTTT. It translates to CASSLVTGTGGSRQPQHF. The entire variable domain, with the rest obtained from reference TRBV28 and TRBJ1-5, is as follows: DVKVTQSSRYLVKRTGEKVFLECVQDMDHENMFWYRQDPGLGLRLIYFSYDVKMKEKGDIPEGYSVSREKKERFSLILESASTNQTSMYLCASSLVTGTGGSRQPQHFGDGTRLSIL.

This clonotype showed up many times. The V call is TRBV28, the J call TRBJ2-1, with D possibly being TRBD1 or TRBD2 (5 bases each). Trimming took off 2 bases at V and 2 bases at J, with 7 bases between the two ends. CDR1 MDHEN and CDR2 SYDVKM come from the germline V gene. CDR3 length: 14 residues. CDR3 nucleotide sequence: TGTGCCAGCAGTTTAGTGGGGGCCTACAATGAGCAGTTCTTC. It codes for CASSLVGAYNEQFF.

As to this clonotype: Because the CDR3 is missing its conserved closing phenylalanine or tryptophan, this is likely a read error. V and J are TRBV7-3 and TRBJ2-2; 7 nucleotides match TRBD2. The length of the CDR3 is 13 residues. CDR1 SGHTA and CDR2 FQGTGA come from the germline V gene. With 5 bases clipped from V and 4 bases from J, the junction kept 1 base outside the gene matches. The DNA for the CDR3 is TGTGCCAGCAGCGGCGGGAGCACCGGGGAGCTGTTTCTT. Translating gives CASSGGSTGELFL.

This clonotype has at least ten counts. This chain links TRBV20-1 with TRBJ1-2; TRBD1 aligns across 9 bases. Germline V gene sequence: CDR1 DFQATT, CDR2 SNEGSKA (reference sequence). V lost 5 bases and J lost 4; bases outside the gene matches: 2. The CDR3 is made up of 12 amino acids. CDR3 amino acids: CSAGQGIYGYTF. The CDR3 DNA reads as TGCAGTGCTGGACAGGGGATCTATGGCTACACCTTC.